This entry features one TCR beta chain sequence. A few counts support this clonotype. This clone's antigen is unknown. No quality values exist for individual bases; no much larger clone is one base distant. TCRdb records Illumina NovaSeq 6000 as the sequencer. TCRalpha and TCRbeta cDNA libraries were constructed by 5'RACE with constant-segment primers, with sample barcodes and unique molecular identifiers being introduced. Trizol reagent was used to extract RNA from every sample. Libraries were amplified in two PCR steps, with a second sample barcode and Illumina TruSeq adapters added in the second step. Sequencing of libraries was performed on an Illumina NovaSeq with 2 x 150 bp paired-end reads. Per the source publication's procedure: With migec v1.2.7, reads were demultiplexed and then collapsed into UMI-guided consensus sequences. Using mixcr v2.1.11, UMI consensuses were aligned to TRA and TRB V and J templates and then assembled into clonotypes. Expanded or contracted clonotypes were those called significant by both edgeR and NoisET, with noise models trained on biological replicates. For edgeR calls, a false discovery rate-adjusted p below 0.01 and a log2 fold-change threshold of 1 were applied. As an exploratory analysis of dynamics, max-normalized trajectories of the 1000 most abundant clonotypes were examined with PCA combined with hierarchical clustering. Each responding clone was given a CD4 or CD8 phenotype based on the CD4+ and CD8+ repertoires, which had been sequenced separately. TCRdb reran the public reads through fastp at Q25 and MiXCR, keeping productive beta chains. Identical CDR3 protein sequences are pooled into one entry, listed with their most common genes and DNA. The V and J calls were not made by the authors but by TCRdb's processing. This sample is represented by under 300,000 distinct CDR3 sequences; under 8.5% of them were singletons. The ten top clones hold about 20% of the sample.

This specimen comes from a study of T-cell memory formation after mild COVID-19 (dated by TCRdb to about 2021). Concerning the study at large: TCR sequence clusters from the two donors were found to be largely donor specific. T-cell clones expanding and contracting after mild COVID-19 in two donors were tracked by longitudinal TCRalpha and TCRbeta repertoire sequencing. Two young, previously healthy adult volunteers made up the cohort, one male and one female.

The CDR3 has 17 amino acids, counting the end cysteine and phenylalanine. The entry retains the CDR3 DNA only, 51 bases that are in frame from base 1. Reading the germline V gene (reference sequence) gives CDR1 DFQATT and CDR2 SNEGSKA. The junction shows trimming of 0 bases on V and 3 bases on J, and the gene matches do not reach 9 bases of it. PBMCs were isolated by Ficoll-Paque density gradient centrifugation. Overall results and qualifications from the work: Contracting CD4+ clones appeared mostly in the CM and EM memory subsets, whereas CD8+ clones were enriched in EMRA. SARS-CoV-2 specificity of the second-wave clones peaking on day 37 was not confirmed. Some responding clones were detected in pre-infection memory, suggesting pre-existing cross-reactive memory T cells joined the SARS-CoV-2 response. Clones that contracted from day 15 to 85 showed balanced CD4/CD8 phenotypes, whereas a second wave of clones that expanded from day 15 to 37 leaned towards CD4+. Only two mild cases were covered in the study, and larger cohorts including severe cases with pre-infection samples were considered necessary.

Sequencing was done on a sample of PBMCs or a T cell subset sorted from them (not recorded which). This receptor was identified in a man aged 18 to 35 who had mild COVID-19 (a few samples of this study predate the infection). The sample titles of this study are shuffled in the database, so cell type and time point are left out; the donor was told from shared clones. The rearrangement combines TRBV20-1 with TRBJ2-1; the central 9 bases match TRBD2. The CDR3 corresponds to CSARDRVRGGLYNEQFF. In nucleotides, the sequence is TGCAGTGCTAGAGATCGAGTGCGGGGGGGCCTCTACAATGAGCAGTTCTTC.